Listed here are 27 T cell receptor beta chains from one sample, sequenced in a study of blood T cell repertoires in COVID-19. Only in-frame clones appear in the TCRdb table, and some are missing; sequencing was by immunoSEQ multiplex PCR. The sample includes roughly 120,000 clones, approximately 81% of them seen just once. The sample comprised peripheral blood. These receptors were obtained from an elderly man with COVID-19, enrolled during active disease.

The sample holds one count of this clone. The chain has TRBV7-8 and TRBJ2-1; 7 bases are shared with TRBD1. The ends lost 5 bases at V and 2 bases at J; junction bases unmatched: 9. The germline CDR1 and CDR2 sequences are SGHVS and FQNEAQ. The length of the CDR3 is 16 residues. CDR3 coding DNA: TGTGCCAGCAGCCAATTCAGGGGGTCAACCTACAATGAGCAGTTCTTC. Protein: CASSQFRGSTYNEQFF.

The chain has TRBV28 and TRBJ2-4; D unresolved. Germline lookup yields CDR1 MDHEN and CDR2 SYDVKM. The V gene lost 7 bases and the J gene lost 0 bases, with 13 bases spanning the gap. The length of the CDR3 is 15 residues. The CDR3 nucleotides read TGTGCCAGCAAGTCGCCGACAATAGCCAAAAACATTCAGTACTTC. Amino acids: CASKSPTIAKNIQYF.

The CDR3 bases are TGTGCCAGCAGCGTGCTTGGAGCGGAAGAGACCCAGTACTTC. This translates into CASSVLGAEETQYF. The J gene is TRBJ2-5, the V gene TRBV9; weak D call: TRBD2 (5 bases). This CDR3 spans 14 amino acids. The germline CDR1 and CDR2 sequences are SGDLS and YYNGEE. Trimming took off 2 bases at V and 3 bases at J, with 11 bases between the two ends. Using reference TRBV9 and TRBJ2-5 for the parts outside the CDR3, the full variable domain is DSGVTQTPKHLITATGQRVTLRCSPRSGDLSVYWYQQSLDQGLQFLIQYYNGEERAKGNILERFSAQQFPDLHSELNLSSLELGDSALYFCASSVLGAEETQYFGPGTRLLVL.

The chain couples TRBV5-1 to TRBJ2-7; 14 nucleotides align to TRBD2. V shed 4 bases, J shed 4 bases, and the junction held 7 bases outside the gene matches. The CDR3 runs to 16 residues. CDR1 is SGHRS, CDR2 YFSETQ, per germline. The CDR3 sequence: CASSRGTSGSAYEQYF. The DNA for the CDR3 is TGCGCCAGCAGCCGAGGGACTAGCGGGAGTGCGTACGAGCAGTACTTC.

The rearrangement links TRBV5-1 to TRBJ2-2; TRBD2 is a possible D gene (5 bases). Trimming pared 0 bases from V and 1 base from J, leaving 10 bases between. The CDR3 is 16 amino acids. Per germline, CDR1 SGHRS and CDR2 YFSETQ. Written as DNA, the CDR3 is TGCGCCAGCAGCTTGGCCGGGGTGGGGAACACCGGGGAGCTGTTTTTT. This codes for CASSLAGVGNTGELFF.

The chain is built from TRBV6-5 and TRBJ2-3, with D uncertain. V lost 6 bases and J 2 bases, leaving 12 bases between the germline ends. CDR1 MNHEY and CDR2 SVGAGI come from the germline V gene. The CDR3 spans 14 residues. The CDR3 spells CASSWALYTDTQYF. The CDR3 bases are TGTGCCAGCAGCTGGGCCCTCTACACAGATACGCAGTATTTT.

This chain connects TRBV6-1 to TRBJ2-2, with 8 bases matching TRBD1. Germline V gene data show CDR1 as MNHNS and CDR2 as SASEGT. The CDR3 length is 14 residues. Germline trimming cut 5 bases from V and 6 bases from J; bases unmatched to any gene: 5. CDR3: CASSPSGGPGELFF. CDR3 in DNA: TGTGCCAGCAGTCCATCAGGGGGCCCCGGGGAGCTGTTTTTT.

V gene TRBV6-5 combines with J gene TRBJ2-4; a possible D gene is TRBD2 (5 bases). Trimming pared 8 bases from V and 11 bases from J, leaving 13 bases between. The length of the CDR3 is 11 residues. Germline loops: CDR1 MNHEY, CDR2 SVGAGI. CDR3: CASGITGVQYF. Written as DNA, the CDR3 is TGTGCCAGCGGAATTACCGGGGTTCAGTACTTC.

The chain is built from TRBV30 and TRBJ1-2; 8 bases are a match to TRBD1. The CDR3 is 14 amino acids. The junction had 6 bases not matched to a gene; V was cut back by 2 bases and J by 4 bases. Germline CDR1 reads GTSNPN; CDR2 reads SVGIG (reference sequence). CDR3 in amino acids: CAWSPTGEIYGYTF. CDR3 nucleotide sequence: TGTGCCTGGAGTCCGACAGGGGAGATCTATGGCTACACCTTC.

The chain links TRBV6-1 to TRBJ1-1, with D maybe TRBD1 (5 bases). The CDR3 has 14 amino acids. The V gene lost 2 bases and the J gene lost 3 bases, with 10 bases spanning the gap. Germline-derived CDR1 and CDR2 are MNHNS and SASEGT. CDR3 coding DNA: TGTGCCAGCAGTGAAATCGGGGGGGACACTGAAGCTTTCTTT. Amino acid sequence: CASSEIGGDTEAFF.

The chain couples TRBV28 to TRBJ2-1; 10 bases are a match to TRBD2. V shed 6 bases, J shed 2 bases, and the junction held 7 bases outside the gene matches. This CDR3 contains 16 residues. Germline CDR1 MDHEN, CDR2 SYDVKM. CDR3 in DNA: TGTGCCAGCAGACCCCCCGGGACTAGCGCCTACAATGAGCAGTTCTTC. Its translation is CASRPPGTSAYNEQFF.

This sequence joins TRBV12-3 or TRBV12-4 and TRBJ2-7; 7 nucleotides align to TRBD1. CDR3 length: 12 residues. V trimming: 7 bases; J trimming: 3 bases; junction bases outside the gene matches: 3. CDR3 loop: CASTDRDYEQYF. In DNA form, the CDR3 reads TGTGCCAGCACCGACAGGGACTACGAGCAGTACTTC.

This clone was found a few times. The rearrangement joins TRBV11-2 to TRBJ2-7; D perhaps matches TRBD1 (5 bases). V was pared by 1 base and J by 6 bases, with 13 bases between. Per germline, CDR1 SGHAT and CDR2 FQNNGV. This CDR3 comprises 14 residues. For the CDR3, the DNA is TGTGCCAGCAGCTTAGTTGGTGGGGCTGGCGAGCAGTACTTC. Translating it yields CASSLVGGAGEQYF.

The chain uses TRBV6-6 and TRBJ2-1; 12 nucleotides line up with TRBD2. Germline values: CDR1 MNHNY, CDR2 SVGAGI (reference sequence). Losses at the gene ends were 4 bases for V and 4 bases for J; bases not matched to a gene: 5. This CDR3 spans 16 amino acids. The chain's CDR3 is CASSSRTSGKYNEQFF. The CDR3 DNA reads TGTGCCAGCAGTTCCCGGACTAGCGGGAAGTACAATGAGCAGTTCTTC.

The genes are TRBV7-2 and TRBJ2-4, with 10 bases fitting TRBD2. The V segment lost 4 bases and the J segment 4 bases; nucleotides outside the gene matches: 4. CDR1 is SGHTA, CDR2 FQGNSA, per germline. The CDR3 consists of 15 residues. The CDR3 protein is CASSWTSGLKNIQYF. The CDR3, as DNA: TGTGCCAGCAGCTGGACTAGCGGCCTTAAAAACATTCAGTACTTC.

In this sample, this clone turned up a few times. V and J are TRBV30 and TRBJ2-7; D remains ambiguous. Trimming cost V 2 bases and J 3 bases, with 8 bases left between them. CDR3 length: 12 amino acids. Per the germline V gene, CDR1 is GTSNPN and CDR2 is SVGIG (reference sequence). Here the CDR3 DNA reads TGTGCCTGGAGTTATAGCCTCTACGAGCAGTACTTC. Translating it yields CAWSYSLYEQYF.

This clone was seen only a few times. This sequence joins TRBV15 and TRBJ2-2; D uncertain. The V end was cut by 0 bases, the J end by 4 bases, with 9 bases between. The CDR3 spans 15 residues. The V gene's germline CDR1 is LNHNV and CDR2 YYDKDF (reference sequence). The CDR3 DNA reads as TGTGCCACCAGCAGAGATTTTGGCCCCACCGGGGAGCTGTTTTTT. As protein: CATSRDFGPTGELFF. Filled out from reference TRBV15 and TRBJ2-2, the complete variable domain reads DAMVIQNPRYQVTQFGKPVTLSCSQTLNHNVMYWYQQKSSQAPKLLFHYYDKDFNNEADTPDNFQSRRPNTSFCFLDIRSPGLGDTAMYLCATSRDFGPTGELFFGEGSRLTVL.

CDR3 loop: CASSQAWGGQSGGTQYF. The CDR3 DNA is TGTGCCAGCAGCCAAGCCTGGGGGGGCCAGTCTGGGGGGACCCAGTACTTC. V usage is TRBV4-2 and J usage is TRBJ2-5, with D tentatively TRBD2 (7 bases). Trimming cost V 1 base and J 7 bases, with 22 bases left between them. CDR1 LGHNA and CDR2 YNFKEQ come from the germline V gene. The CDR3 extends over 17 amino acids.

This clone was seen ten or more times. The rearrangement joins TRBV5-1 to TRBJ2-2; 10 nucleotides align to TRBD1. The CDR3 has 16 residues. The V gene's germline CDR1 is SGHRS and CDR2 YFSETQ. The junction had 3 bases not matched to a gene; V was cut back by 2 bases and J by 2 bases. CDR3 nucleotides: TGCGCCAGCAGCTTCTGGACAGGGGGAAACACCGGGGAGCTGTTTTTT. Translated: CASSFWTGGNTGELFF.

This clone was observed at least ten times. This chain links TRBV27 with TRBJ2-7; 8 positions match TRBD1. Losses at the gene ends were 0 bases for V and 4 bases for J; bases not matched to a gene: 8. The CDR3 spans 16 residues. Germline CDR1 reads MNHEY; CDR2 reads SMNVEV (reference sequence). This CDR3 reads CASSLSVGDRGYEQYF. The CDR3 nucleotides are TGTGCCAGCAGTTTATCTGTAGGAGACAGGGGTTACGAGCAGTACTTC.

V is TRBV27 and J is TRBJ1-5; D is unresolved. Trimming stripped 5 bases from V and 0 bases from J, with 11 bases between. Germline CDR1 MNHEY, CDR2 SMNVEV (reference sequence). There are 15 residues in the CDR3. CDR3 sequence (DNA): TGTGCCAGCAGTCCCAGACATCTTAGCAATCAGCCCCAGCATTTT. Encoded protein: CASSPRHLSNQPQHF.

This clone has only a few counts. The chain combines TRBV2 with TRBJ2-3; 8 bases are shared with TRBD1. Germline CDR1 is SNHLY and CDR2 is FYNNEI. The CDR3 covers 17 residues. The J segment lost 4 bases and the V segment lost 4 bases, leaving 13 bases of the junction unmatched. As DNA, the CDR3 is TGTGCCAGCAGTGGGACAGGGCTAGCGCTTTGCGCAGATACGCAGTATTTT. It yields the protein CASSGTGLALCADTQYF.

This clone was seen ten or more times. The chain is built from TRBV4-3 and TRBJ2-2, with 9 bases fitting TRBD2. After removal of 0 bases from V and 3 bases from J, the junction contained 17 bases not matched to a gene. Germline values: CDR1 LGHNA, CDR2 YSLEER. The CDR3 loop spans 21 amino acids. CDR3 protein: CASSQDFEAGGSTLDTGELFF. The DNA of the CDR3 is TGCGCCAGCAGCCAAGATTTTGAAGCGGGAGGCAGCACCCTGGACACCGGGGAGCTGTTTTTT.

V usage is TRBV6-5 and J usage is TRBJ2-5; 14 nucleotides agree with TRBD2. J lost 7 bases, V lost 6 bases, and 7 bases had no gene match. CDR3 length equals 15 residues. Germline-derived CDR1 and CDR2 are MNHEY and SVGAGI. The CDR3, as DNA: TGTGCCAGCAGCAAGGGACTAGCGGGAGAGGGGACCCAGTACTTC. Translation gives CASSKGLAGEGTQYF.

A few counts support this clone. The chain is built from TRBV7-9 and TRBJ1-2; the match to TRBD1 covers 7 bases. The CDR3 length is 14 residues. The germline V gene has CDR1 SEHNR and CDR2 FQNEAQ (reference sequence). With 1 base clipped from V and 6 bases from J, the junction kept 5 bases outside the gene matches. The CDR3 DNA is TGTGCCAGCAGCTTAGAGAGGGGGCCAGATGGCTACACCTTC. Residues: CASSLERGPDGYTF.

The chain recombines TRBV3-1 (or the pseudogene TRBV3-2) with TRBJ2-3; 7 nucleotides align to TRBD2. This CDR3 is 15 amino acids long. V shed 3 bases and J 2 bases; nucleotides not matched to a gene: 5. CDR1 is LGHDT, CDR2 YNNKEL, per germline (reference sequence). CDR3 DNA sequence: TGTGCCAGCAGCCATACTAGCGACCTCACAGATACGCAGTATTTT. It specifies CASSHTSDLTDTQYF.

The chain joins TRBV7-2 to TRBJ1-2; TRBD1 matches at 7 bases. The CDR3 loop spans 15 amino acids. Germline trimming cut 4 bases from V and 3 bases from J; bases unmatched to any gene: 8. Germline CDR1 reads SGHTA; CDR2 reads FQGNSA. The CDR3 protein is CASSYRRQGHYGYTF. As DNA, the CDR3 is TGTGCCAGCAGCTACCGGAGACAGGGCCACTATGGCTACACCTTC.